The 11 T cell receptor beta chains in this list originate from one sample, sequenced in a study of OX40 agonist ivuxolimab in advanced cancers. The repertoire was sequenced with immunoSEQ multiplex PCR; TCRdb's copy has only in-frame clones and lacks some. This table has roughly 100,000 clones, under 85% appearing once. The sequencing used CD4+ or CD8+ T cells sorted from blood, collected in a trial of the OX40 agonist ivuxolimab. The receptor set was obtained from an adult with an advanced solid tumor such as melanoma, head and neck, liver or kidney cancer.

The chain uses TRBV12-5 and TRBJ1-6; 8 bases align to TRBD1. The V and J ends lost 6 bases and 3 bases, in that order; junction bases with no gene match: 7. CDR3 length equals 16 residues. The germline V gene encodes CDR1 LGHNT and CDR2 FRNRAP. The DNA of the CDR3 is TGTGCTAGTGGCCAACCCGGGACAGGCTATAATTCACCCCTCCACTTT. This gives the protein CASGQPGTGYNSPLHF.

This clone was recorded once. The rearrangement uses TRBV6-5 and TRBJ1-2, with D perhaps TRBD1 (6 bases). V lost 0 bases and J 4 bases, leaving 15 bases between the germline ends. Germline CDR1 reads MNHEY; CDR2 reads SVGAGI. CDR3 length: 16 residues. In DNA, the CDR3 is TGTGCCAGCAGTTACTCGTCGGGGCAGGGGCCCTATGGCTACACCTTC. It yields the protein CASSYSSGQGPYGYTF.

This clone came up a few times. The chain employs TRBV5-1 and TRBJ2-3; 8 nucleotides align to TRBD1. Unmatched junction bases numbered 10, after V lost 4 bases and J lost 3 bases. The length of the CDR3 is 16 residues. CDR1 and CDR2 from the germline V gene are SGHRS and YFSETQ. CDR3 region: CASSGHTDRVTDTQYF. Here the CDR3 DNA reads TGCGCCAGCAGCGGTCATACGGACAGGGTAACAGATACGCAGTATTTT.

This clone was observed a single time. This chain links TRBV23-1 with TRBJ1-1; D uncertain. TRBV23-1 belongs to the ORF category, with a function that is uncertain. The V end lost 1 base, the J end lost 3 bases, and 18 bases lay between the germline ends. The CDR3 totals 17 residues. CDR3 DNA: TGCGCCAGCAGTCAATTCCCTCCCCGAGGTGTGCACACTGAAGCTTTCTTT. Translation: CASSQFPPRGVHTEAFF.

This chain joins TRBV27 and TRBJ2-2, with TRBD2 matching 13 bases. This CDR3 has 18 amino acids. Germline values: CDR1 MNHEY, CDR2 SMNVEV (reference sequence). V was clipped by 1 base and J by 2 bases; unmatched bases: 4. CDR3 sequence reads: CASSLFGLAGANTGELFF. The CDR3 DNA reads TGTGCCAGCAGTTTATTCGGACTAGCGGGGGCAAACACCGGGGAGCTGTTTTTT.

The chain carries TRBV4-2 and TRBJ1-1; D may be TRBD1 (6 bases). The ends were cut back, 2 bases at V and 0 bases at J, with 10 bases in the middle. The CDR3 totals 15 residues. In germline, CDR1 is LGHNA, CDR2 YNFKEQ. This CDR3 reads CASSQYRGLNTEAFF. DNA of the CDR3: TGTGCCAGCAGCCAATATCGGGGGCTGAACACTGAAGCTTTCTTT.

This clone appeared once. The chain is built from TRBV11-2 and TRBJ1-2; a weak D match, TRBD1 (6 bases). The CDR3 covers 14 residues. The V gene's germline CDR1 is SGHAT and CDR2 FQNNGV. Between the trimmed V and J ends, which lost 5 bases and 4 bases, there was a span of 14 bases. CDR3 residues: CASSKFRGRYGYTF. CDR3 coding DNA: TGTGCCAGCAGCAAATTCAGGGGCCGCTATGGCTACACCTTC.

V usage is TRBV7-2 and J usage is TRBJ2-1; TRBD2 is a possible D gene (6 bases). CDR1 and CDR2 (germline): SGHTA, FQGNSA. The CDR3 runs to 16 residues. Trimming took off 5 bases at V and 5 bases at J, with 19 bases between the two ends. CDR3 in DNA: TGTGCCAGCAGCCACGGCGGTAGAAGCGGGCACAATGAGCAGTTCTTC. Protein sequence: CASSHGGRSGHNEQFF.

This rearrangement joins TRBV6-1 to TRBJ1-3, with 9 bases lining up with TRBD1. This CDR3 has 14 residues. Germline V gene data show CDR1 as MNHNS and CDR2 as SASEGT. Trimming removed 6 bases from V and 5 bases from J; junction bases left unmatched: 5. The DNA for the CDR3 is TGTGCCAGCAGGTCACAGGGGGCCAGAAACACCATATATTTT. Translating it yields CASRSQGARNTIYF.

The V call is TRBV28, the J call TRBJ2-7; D perhaps matches TRBD1 (5 bases). Germline V lookup: CDR1 MDHEN, CDR2 SYDVKM. V was pared by 8 bases and J by 0 bases, with 20 bases between. CDR3 size: 16 residues. CDR3 sequence (DNA): TGTGCCAGCGGGCAAAGAACAGGACAAGTCTCCTACGAGCAGTACTTC. Translated, it gives CASGQRTGQVSYEQYF.

The count of this clone is one. In DNA form, the CDR3 reads TGTGCCAGCAGCACACGCAGGATAAACACCGGGGAGCTGTTTTTT. Translated, it gives CASSTRRINTGELFF. V usage is TRBV5-6 and J usage is TRBJ2-2, with D hard to call. V was trimmed by 4 bases and J by 2 bases, leaving 12 bases between them. The V gene's germline CDR1 is SGHDT and CDR2 YYEEEE. The length of the CDR3 is 15 residues.